This T cell receptor beta chain was identified in a study of memory CD4+ T cells and cytomegalovirus serostatus. As for the study in general: Healthy Belgian adult donors included fewer than 10 CMV-positive and some 23 CMV-negative people. General study findings and limits: About two fifths of the roughly 160 known CMV-associated TCRbeta sequences appeared in CD4+ memory.

The protocol was immunoSEQ multiplex PCR, while the TCRdb copy is restricted to in-frame clones and leaves out a portion. The profile shows about 56,000 clones, 70% to 85% of them singletons. Single viable CD3+CD4+CD8-CD45RO+ cells were sorted as the memory CD4+ T cells. Serum IgG to CMV pp150, pp28, p38 and p52 defined serostatus. After thawing, CD4+ T cells were positively selected. The CDR3 sequence is 13 residues long. V lost 8 bases and J lost 4; bases outside the gene matches: 4. From germline, CDR1 is MNHNS and CDR2 SASEGT. This clone has a handful of counts. Its antigen is unidentified. The sample consisted of memory CD4+ T cells from blood. The genes are TRBV6-1 and TRBJ2-3; 9 bases align to TRBD1. This receptor was obtained from an adult in good health and CMV-seropositive. CDR3 sequence reads: CASVQGAPDTQYF. CDR3 coding DNA: TGTGCCAGCGTACAGGGGGCCCCAGATACGCAGTATTTT.